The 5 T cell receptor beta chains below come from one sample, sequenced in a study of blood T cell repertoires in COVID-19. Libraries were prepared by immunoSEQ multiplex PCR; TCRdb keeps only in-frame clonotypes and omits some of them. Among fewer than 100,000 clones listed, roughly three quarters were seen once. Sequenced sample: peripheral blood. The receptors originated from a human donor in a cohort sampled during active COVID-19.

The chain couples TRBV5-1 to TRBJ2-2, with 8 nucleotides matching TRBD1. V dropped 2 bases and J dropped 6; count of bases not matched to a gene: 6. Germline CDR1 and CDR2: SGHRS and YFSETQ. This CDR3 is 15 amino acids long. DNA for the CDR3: TGCGCCAGCAGCTTTTTGACAGGGGAGGCCGGGGAGCTGTTTTTT. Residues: CASSFLTGEAGELFF.

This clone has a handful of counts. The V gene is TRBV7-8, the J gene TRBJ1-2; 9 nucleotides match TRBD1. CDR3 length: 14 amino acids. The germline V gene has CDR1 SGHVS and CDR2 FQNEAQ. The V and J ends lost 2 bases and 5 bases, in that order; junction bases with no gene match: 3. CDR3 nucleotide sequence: TGTGCCAGCAGCTTAACAGACAGGGGGTATGGCTACACCTTC. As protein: CASSLTDRGYGYTF.

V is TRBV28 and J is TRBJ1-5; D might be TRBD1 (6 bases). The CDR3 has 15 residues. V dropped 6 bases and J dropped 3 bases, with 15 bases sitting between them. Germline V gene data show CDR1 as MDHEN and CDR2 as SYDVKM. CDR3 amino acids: CASSPTGTLNQPQHF. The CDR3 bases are TGTGCCAGCAGCCCCACAGGGACACTCAATCAGCCCCAGCATTTT.

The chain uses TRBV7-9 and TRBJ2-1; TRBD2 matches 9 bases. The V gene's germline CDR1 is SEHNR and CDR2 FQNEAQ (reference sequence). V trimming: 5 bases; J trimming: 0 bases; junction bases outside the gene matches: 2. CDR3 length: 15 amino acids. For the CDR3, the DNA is TGTGCCAGCAGCCTTAGCGGGAGCTCCTACAATGAGCAGTTCTTC. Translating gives CASSLSGSSYNEQFF. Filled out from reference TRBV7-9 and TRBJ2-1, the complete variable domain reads DTGVSQNPRHKITKRGQNVTFRCDPISEHNRLYWYRQTLGQGPEFLTYFQNEAQLEKSRLLSDRFSAERPKGSFSTLEIQRTEQGDSAMYLCASSLSGSSYNEQFFGPGTRLTVL.

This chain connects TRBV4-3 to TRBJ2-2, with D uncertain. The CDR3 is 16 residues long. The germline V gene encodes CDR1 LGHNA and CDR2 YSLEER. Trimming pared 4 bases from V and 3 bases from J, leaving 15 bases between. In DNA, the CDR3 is TGCGCCAGCAGCCCCATTTTACGGAGATACACCGGGGAGCTGTTTTTT. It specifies CASSPILRRYTGELFF.